The clone carrying this T cell receptor beta chain was seen repeatedly, ten times or more. Its antigen is as yet unknown. It was second doses at about 4 or about 12 weeks that were pooled. The data were taken from a study of T cell responses to AZD1222 COVID-19 vaccine. General study findings and limits: CD4 TCRs covered the whole spike, strongest at regions 160-218 and 743-854. Only after the peak T cell response were repertoires sampled. Compared with day 0, the breadth and depth of the Spike-specific TCR repertoire rose significantly after two doses of AZD1222.

The germline V and J ends were trimmed by 4 bases and 5 bases, with 15 bases remaining between them. Looked up from germline, CDR1 is LGHDT and CDR2 is YNNKEL (reference sequence). The CDR3 is made up of 16 amino acids. The repertoire was sequenced with immunoSEQ multiplex PCR; TCRdb's copy has only in-frame clones and lacks some. The profile shows 190,000 or so clones, 88% of them singletons. This sequence was found in an adult who received the AZD1222 COVID-19 vaccine. The material sequenced was peripheral blood, taken 28 days after the second AZD1222 dose. The genes are TRBV3-1 (or the pseudogene TRBV3-2) and TRBJ1-6; no reliable D call. CDR3 region: CASSPVGGLHNSPLHF. CDR3 sequence (DNA): TGTGCCAGCAGCCCGGTCGGAGGGTTACATAATTCACCCCTCCACTTT.